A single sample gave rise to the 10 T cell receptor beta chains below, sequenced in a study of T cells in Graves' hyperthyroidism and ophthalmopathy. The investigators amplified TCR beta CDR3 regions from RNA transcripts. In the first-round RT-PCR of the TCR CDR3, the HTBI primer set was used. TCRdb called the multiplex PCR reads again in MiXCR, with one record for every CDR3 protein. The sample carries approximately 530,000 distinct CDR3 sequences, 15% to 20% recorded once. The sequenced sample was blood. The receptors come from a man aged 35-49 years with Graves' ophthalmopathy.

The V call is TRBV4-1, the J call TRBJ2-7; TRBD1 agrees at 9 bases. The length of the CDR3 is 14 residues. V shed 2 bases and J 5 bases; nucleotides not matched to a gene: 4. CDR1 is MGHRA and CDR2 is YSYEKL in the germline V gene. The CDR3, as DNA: TGCGCCAGCAGCCAAAACACAGGGGGCAACGAGCAGTACTTC. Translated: CASSQNTGGNEQYF.

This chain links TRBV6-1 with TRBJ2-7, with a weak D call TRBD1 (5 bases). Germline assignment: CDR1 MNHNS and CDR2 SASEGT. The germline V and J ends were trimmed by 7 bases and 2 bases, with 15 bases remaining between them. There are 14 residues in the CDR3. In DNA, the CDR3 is TGTGCCAGCACCCGGACAAGCTCCACCTACGAGCAGTACTTC. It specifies CASTRTSSTYEQYF.

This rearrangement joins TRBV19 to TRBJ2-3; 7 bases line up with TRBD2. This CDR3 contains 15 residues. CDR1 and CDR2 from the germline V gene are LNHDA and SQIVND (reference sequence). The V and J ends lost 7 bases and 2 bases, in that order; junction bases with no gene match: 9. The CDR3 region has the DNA TGTGCCAGTAACGCGGGGGTCCTTATCACAGATACGCAGTATTTT. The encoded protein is CASNAGVLITDTQYF.

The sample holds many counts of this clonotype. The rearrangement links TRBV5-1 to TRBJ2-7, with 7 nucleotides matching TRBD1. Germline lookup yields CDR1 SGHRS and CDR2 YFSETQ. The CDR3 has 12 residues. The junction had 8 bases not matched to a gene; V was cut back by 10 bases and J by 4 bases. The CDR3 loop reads CASQGNHYEQYF. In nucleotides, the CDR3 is TGCGCCTCACAGGGGAACCATTACGAGCAGTACTTC.

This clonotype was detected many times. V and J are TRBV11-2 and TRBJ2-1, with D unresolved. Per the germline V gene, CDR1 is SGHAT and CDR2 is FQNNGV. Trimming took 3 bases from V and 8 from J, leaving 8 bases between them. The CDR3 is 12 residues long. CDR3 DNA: TGTGCCAGCAGCTTCCATGGGGATGAGCAGTTCTTC. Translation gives CASSFHGDEQFF.

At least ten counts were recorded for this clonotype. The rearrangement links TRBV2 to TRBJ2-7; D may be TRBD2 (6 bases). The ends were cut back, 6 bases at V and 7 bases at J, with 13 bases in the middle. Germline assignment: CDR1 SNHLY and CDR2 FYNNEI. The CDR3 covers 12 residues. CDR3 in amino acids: CASRGGRFEQYF. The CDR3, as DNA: TGTGCCAGCAGGGGGGGACGTTTTGAGCAGTACTTC. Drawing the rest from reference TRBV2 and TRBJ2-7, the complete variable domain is EPEVTQTPSHQVTQMGQEVILRCVPISNHLYFYWYRQILGQKVEFLVSFYNNEISEKSEIFDDQFSVERPDGSNFTLKIRSTKLEDSAMYFCASRGGRFEQYFGPGTRLTVT.

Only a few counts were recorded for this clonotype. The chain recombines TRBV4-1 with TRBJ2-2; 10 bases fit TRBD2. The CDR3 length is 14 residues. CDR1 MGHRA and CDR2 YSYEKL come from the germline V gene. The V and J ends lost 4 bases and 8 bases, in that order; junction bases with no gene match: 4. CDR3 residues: CASSRAGGRGELFF. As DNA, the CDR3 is TGCGCCAGCAGCCGAGCGGGGGGGAGAGGGGAGCTGTTTTTT.

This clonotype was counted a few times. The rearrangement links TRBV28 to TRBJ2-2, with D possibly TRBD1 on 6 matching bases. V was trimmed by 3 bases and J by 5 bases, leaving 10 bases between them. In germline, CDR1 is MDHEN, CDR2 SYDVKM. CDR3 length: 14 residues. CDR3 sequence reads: CASSFPGATGELFF. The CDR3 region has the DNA TGTGCCAGCAGTTTCCCAGGGGCGACCGGGGAGCTGTTTTTT.

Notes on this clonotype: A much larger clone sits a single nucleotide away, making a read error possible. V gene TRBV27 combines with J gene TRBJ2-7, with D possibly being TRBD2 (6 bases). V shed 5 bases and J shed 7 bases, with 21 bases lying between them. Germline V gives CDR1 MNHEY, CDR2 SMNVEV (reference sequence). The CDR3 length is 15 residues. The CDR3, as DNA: TGTGCCAGCAGTCTAAAGGGACTCCCCCCCTTTGAGCAGTACTTC. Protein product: CASSLKGLPPFEQYF.

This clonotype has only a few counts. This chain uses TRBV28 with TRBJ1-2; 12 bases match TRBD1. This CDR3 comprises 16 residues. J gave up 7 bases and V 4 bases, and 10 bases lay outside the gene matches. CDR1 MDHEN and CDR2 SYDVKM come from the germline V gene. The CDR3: CASSSTRDRGRFGYTF. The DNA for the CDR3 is TGTGCCAGCAGTTCGACACGGGACAGGGGGCGCTTTGGCTACACCTTC.